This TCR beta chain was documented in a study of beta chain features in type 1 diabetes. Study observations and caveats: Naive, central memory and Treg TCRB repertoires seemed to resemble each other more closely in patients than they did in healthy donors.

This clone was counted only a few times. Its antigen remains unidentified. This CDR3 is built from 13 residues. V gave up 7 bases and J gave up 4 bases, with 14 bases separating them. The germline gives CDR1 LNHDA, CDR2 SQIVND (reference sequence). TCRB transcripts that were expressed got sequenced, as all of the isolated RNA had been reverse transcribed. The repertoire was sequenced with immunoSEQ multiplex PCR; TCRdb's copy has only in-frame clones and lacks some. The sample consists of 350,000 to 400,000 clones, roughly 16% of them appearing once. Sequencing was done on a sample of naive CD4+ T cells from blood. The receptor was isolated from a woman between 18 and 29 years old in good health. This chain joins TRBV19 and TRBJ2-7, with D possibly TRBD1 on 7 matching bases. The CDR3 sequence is CASKDRDLYEQYF. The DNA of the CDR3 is TGTGCCAGTAAAGACAGGGACTTATACGAGCAGTACTTC.